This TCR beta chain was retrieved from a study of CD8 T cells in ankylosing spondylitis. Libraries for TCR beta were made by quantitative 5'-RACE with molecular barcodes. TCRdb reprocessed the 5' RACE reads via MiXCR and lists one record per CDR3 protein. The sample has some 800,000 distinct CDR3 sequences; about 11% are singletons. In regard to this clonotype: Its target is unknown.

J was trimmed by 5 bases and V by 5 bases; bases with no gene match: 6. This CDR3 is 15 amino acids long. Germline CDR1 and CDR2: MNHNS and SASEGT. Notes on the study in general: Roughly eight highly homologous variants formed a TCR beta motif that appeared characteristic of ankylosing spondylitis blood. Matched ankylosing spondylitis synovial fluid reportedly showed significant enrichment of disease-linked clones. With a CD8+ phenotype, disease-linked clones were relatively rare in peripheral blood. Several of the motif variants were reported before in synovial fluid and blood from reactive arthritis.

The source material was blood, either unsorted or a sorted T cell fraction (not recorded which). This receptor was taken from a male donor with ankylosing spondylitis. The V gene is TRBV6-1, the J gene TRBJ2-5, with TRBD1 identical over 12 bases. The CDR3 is CASSPGQGARETQYF. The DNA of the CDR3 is TGTGCCAGCAGTCCGGGACAGGGGGCGCGGGAGACCCAGTACTTC.